This T cell receptor beta chain was recovered during a study of spatial heterogeneity in lung cancer. TCRdb re-derived calls from the 5' RACE reads in MiXCR, one entry per CDR3 protein. The sample records tens of thousands of distinct CDR3 sequences, 6.8% being singletons. As to time point: sample taken at primary tumor resection. Trimming shortened V by 5 bases and J by 2 bases, and 15 bases separated the two germline ends. Germline assignment: CDR1 SEHNR and CDR2 FQNEAQ (reference sequence). The CDR3 loop spans 15 amino acids. The clonotype comes from a female donor with early-stage non-small cell lung cancer. The V and J genes are TRBV7-9 and TRBJ2-5; D unresolved. The sequenced sample was PBMCs, obtained at surgery. The CDR3 coding sequence is TGTGCCAGCAGCCCGGCTTTGGGCCTACAAGAGACCCAGTACTTC. It is translated as CASSPALGLQETQYF. The full variable domain, completed using reference TRBV7-9 and TRBJ2-5, is DTGVSQNPRHKITKRGQNVTFRCDPISEHNRLYWYRQTLGQGPEFLTYFQNEAQLEKSRLLSDRFSAERPKGSFSTLEIQRTEQGDSAMYLCASSPALGLQETQYFGPGTRLLVL.